One sample yielded the 20 T cell receptor beta chains listed below, sequenced in a study of Ad26.COV2.S vaccination and SARS-CoV-2 variants. TCRdb keeps only in-frame clones here, not all; method: immunoSEQ multiplex PCR. The sample lists fewer than 500,000 clones; roughly 89% were seen once. Regarding treatment: 19 received Ad26.COV2.S at low or high dose, single or two shots; about 5 received placebo; per-sample allocation not given. Day 63 after the first injection of vaccine or placebo was the sampling time. Specimen: peripheral blood, collected in a trial of Ad26.COV2.S vaccine versus placebo. These receptors were collected from a person aged 18-65 years who received the Ad26.COV2.S COVID-19 vaccine or a placebo.

The rearrangement uses TRBV3-1 (or the pseudogene TRBV3-2) and TRBJ1-6; a weak D match, TRBD1 (6 bases). CDR1 LGHDT and CDR2 YNNKEL come from the germline V gene (reference sequence). This CDR3 spans 14 amino acids. Trimming left V 2 bases short and J 5 bases short, with 7 bases between. The CDR3 here is CASSQTGHNSPLHF. DNA for the CDR3: TGTGCCAGCAGCCAAACAGGGCATAATTCACCCCTCCACTTT.

This clone has more than one count but fewer than ten. The chain combines TRBV12-3 or TRBV12-4 with TRBJ2-7, with a possible D match to TRBD1 (6 bases). The CDR3 runs 12 residues. V was cut by 5 bases and J by 7 bases, with 12 bases left in between. The CDR3 DNA is TGTGCCAGCAGTCTCCAGGGGCTTGAGCAGTACTTC. Translating it yields CASSLQGLEQYF.

The chain combines TRBV7-8 with TRBJ1-2; TRBD1 agrees at 10 bases. CDR3 size: 17 residues. Unmatched junction bases numbered 13, after V lost 3 bases and J lost 6 bases. Germline CDR1 SGHVS, CDR2 FQNEAQ. The CDR3 spells CASSFRGGDRGGDGYTF. The DNA of the CDR3 is TGTGCCAGCAGCTTTAGAGGGGGGGACAGGGGAGGCGATGGCTACACCTTC.

This rearrangement joins TRBV18 to TRBJ2-1; D possibly corresponds to TRBD1 (5 bases). Germline CDR1 reads KGHSH; CDR2 reads LQKENI. This CDR3 has 14 residues. Trimming took 6 bases from V and 0 from J, leaving 9 bases between them. Here the CDR3 reads CASSKQGSYNEQFF. The CDR3 DNA reads TGTGCCAGCTCGAAGCAGGGCTCCTACAATGAGCAGTTCTTC.

The rearrangement joins TRBV7-2 to TRBJ2-3, with 10 nucleotides matching TRBD2. The CDR3 covers 15 residues. The J segment lost 5 bases and the V segment lost 5 bases, leaving 7 bases of the junction unmatched. Germline values: CDR1 SGHTA, CDR2 FQGNSA. CDR3 amino acids: CASSPLAGVIDTQYF. CDR3 nucleotides: TGTGCCAGCAGCCCTCTAGCGGGGGTGATAGATACGCAGTATTTT. Looking up the rest from reference TRBV7-2 and TRBJ2-3 gives the full variable domain: GAGVSQSPSNKVTEKGKDVELRCDPISGHTALYWYRQSLGQGLEFLIYFQGNSAPDKSGLPSDRFSAERTGGSVSTLTIQRTQQEDSAVYLCASSPLAGVIDTQYFGPGTRLTVL.

The chain uses TRBV7-2 and TRBJ2-2, with 10 bases that match TRBD2. CDR1 and CDR2 from the germline V gene are SGHTA and FQGNSA. The V gene end was trimmed by 4 bases and the J gene end by 5 bases; junction bases not matched to a gene: 4. The CDR3 consists of 15 residues. CDR3 sequence (DNA): TGTGCCAGCAGCTCAGCGGGAGGGGGTACCGGGGAGCTGTTTTTT. Translating gives CASSSAGGGTGELFF.

This clone was picked up a small number of times. The chain recombines TRBV28 with TRBJ1-5; maybe TRBD1 (5 bases). This CDR3 is built from 15 residues. Germline loops: CDR1 MDHEN, CDR2 SYDVKM. Deletions cut 6 bases from V and 0 bases from J, with 12 bases between. The CDR3 sequence: CASSYTGDSNQPQHF. CDR3 coding DNA: TGTGCCAGCAGCTATACAGGAGATAGCAATCAGCCCCAGCATTTT.

The chain joins TRBV12-5 to TRBJ2-1; D not resolved. V shed 1 base and J shed 1 base, with 8 bases lying between them. Germline CDR1 LGHNT, CDR2 FRNRAP. The CDR3 length is 15 residues. CDR3 DNA: TGTGCTAGTGGTTTGGGGCAGGTGTCCTACAATGAGCAGTTCTTC. Amino acid sequence: CASGLGQVSYNEQFF.

The J gene is TRBJ2-7, the V gene TRBV29-1, with a weak D call TRBD2 (5 bases). The V gene lost 5 bases and the J gene lost 0 bases, with 11 bases spanning the gap. Germline-derived CDR1 and CDR2 are SQVTM and ANQGSEA. This CDR3 is 13 amino acids long. The CDR3 bases are TGCAGCGTTATTGTCCGGGACTCCTACGAGCAGTACTTC. Its translation is CSVIVRDSYEQYF.

The chain combines TRBV7-2 with TRBJ2-1, with 10 bases fitting TRBD1. Trimming removed 7 bases from V and 1 base from J; junction bases left unmatched: 13. CDR1 and CDR2 from the germline V gene are SGHTA and FQGNSA. CDR3 size: 18 residues. CDR3 amino acids: CASTSQRPGQGSYNEQFF. CDR3 DNA sequence: TGTGCCAGCACCTCCCAAAGGCCGGGACAGGGGTCCTACAATGAGCAGTTCTTC.

This clone was observed once. The rearrangement joins TRBV7-3 to TRBJ2-3; D is ambiguous. Trimming shortened V by 2 bases and J by 2 bases, and 5 bases separated the two germline ends. The CDR3 loop spans 13 amino acids. CDR1 and CDR2 from the germline V gene are SGHTA and FQGTGA. CDR3 DNA: TGTGCCAGCAGCTTAGATCCCACAGATACGCAGTATTTT. Translating gives CASSLDPTDTQYF.

DNA of the CDR3: TGCGCCAGCAGCCAAGTGGACGCGAGCTCTGGAAACACCATATATTTT. The encoded protein is CASSQVDASSGNTIYF. The chain links TRBV4-3 to TRBJ1-3; D is undetermined. The CDR3 is made up of 16 amino acids. Between the trimmed V and J ends, which lost 1 base and 0 bases, there was a span of 10 bases. In germline, CDR1 is LGHNA, CDR2 YSLEER.

The V and J genes are TRBV24-1 and TRBJ1-1; 9 bases are shared with TRBD1. CDR1 is KGHDR and CDR2 is SFDVKD in the germline V gene. V gave up 9 bases and J gave up 1 base; unmatched junction bases: 2. The CDR3 consists of 13 residues. The CDR3 DNA reads TGTGCCACCTCGGGACAGGGGAACACTGAAGCTTTCTTT. Translating it yields CATSGQGNTEAFF.

The chain links TRBV3-1 (or the pseudogene TRBV3-2) to TRBJ1-2, with 9 bases identical to TRBD1. Germline V gene data show CDR1 as LGHDT and CDR2 as YNNKEL (reference sequence). The ends lost 4 bases at V and 4 bases at J; junction bases unmatched: 1. The CDR3 spans 13 residues. The CDR3 DNA reads as TGTGCCAGCAGCCCGGGACAGGGCTATGGCTACACCTTC. As protein: CASSPGQGYGYTF.

The rearrangement joins TRBV9 to TRBJ2-3; TRBD2 aligns across 10 bases. The CDR3 length is 16 residues. From germline, CDR1 is SGDLS and CDR2 YYNGEE. The junction had 4 bases not matched to a gene; V was cut back by 3 bases and J by 0 bases. DNA of the CDR3: TGTGCCAGCAGCGATCAGCGGGGGGGTAGCACAGATACGCAGTATTTT. Its protein product is CASSDQRGGSTDTQYF. Drawing the rest from reference TRBV9 and TRBJ2-3, the complete variable domain is DSGVTQTPKHLITATGQRVTLRCSPRSGDLSVYWYQQSLDQGLQFLIQYYNGEERAKGNILERFSAQQFPDLHSELNLSSLELGDSALYFCASSDQRGGSTDTQYFGPGTRLTVL.

The chain joins TRBV27 to TRBJ2-1, with D tentatively TRBD1 (6 bases). The CDR3 contains 14 residues. The V end lost 8 bases, the J end lost 8 bases, and 19 bases lay between the germline ends. Germline CDR1 is MNHEY and CDR2 is SMNVEV (reference sequence). CDR3 DNA: TGTGCCAGCGCGGGCAGGGGAACTGAGGATGAGCAGTTCTTC. This codes for CASAGRGTEDEQFF.

Regarding this clone: This sample also contains other DNA sequences that code for the same CDR3. The chain employs TRBV5-1 and TRBJ1-3, with D perhaps TRBD1 (5 bases). The CDR3 is made up of 14 amino acids. The V end was cut by 4 bases, the J end by 0 bases, with 8 bases between. Germline V lookup: CDR1 SGHRS, CDR2 YFSETQ. CDR3 sequence reads: CASSDSSSGNTIYF. For the CDR3, the DNA is TGCGCCAGCAGCGACAGCTCCTCTGGAAACACCATATATTTT.

The chain uses TRBV7-2 and TRBJ1-5, with D possibly matching TRBD1 (6 bases). V was pared by 1 base and J by 5 bases, with 9 bases between. Germline CDR1 SGHTA, CDR2 FQGNSA. CDR3 size: 14 residues. For the CDR3, the DNA is TGTGCCAGCAGCTTAGTGGGGGCGGATCAGCCCCAGCATTTT. Protein sequence: CASSLVGADQPQHF.

The chain uses TRBV5-1 and TRBJ2-7, with 8 bases lining up with TRBD2. The CDR3 extends over 15 amino acids. J gave up 8 bases and V 4 bases, and 14 bases lay outside the gene matches. The germline V gene has CDR1 SGHRS and CDR2 YFSETQ. The CDR3 loop is CASSEAASGLRKQYV. As DNA, the CDR3 is TGCGCCAGCAGCGAGGCCGCTAGCGGGCTTAGGAAGCAGTACGTC.

The chain is built from TRBV24-1 and TRBJ1-5; 7 bases fit TRBD1. V was clipped by 4 bases and J by 5 bases; unmatched bases: 7. The length of the CDR3 is 15 residues. Germline CDR1 is KGHDR and CDR2 is SFDVKD. The CDR3: CATSEAGTEYQPQHF. The CDR3 DNA sequence: TGTGCCACCAGTGAAGCCGGGACAGAATATCAGCCCCAGCATTTT.